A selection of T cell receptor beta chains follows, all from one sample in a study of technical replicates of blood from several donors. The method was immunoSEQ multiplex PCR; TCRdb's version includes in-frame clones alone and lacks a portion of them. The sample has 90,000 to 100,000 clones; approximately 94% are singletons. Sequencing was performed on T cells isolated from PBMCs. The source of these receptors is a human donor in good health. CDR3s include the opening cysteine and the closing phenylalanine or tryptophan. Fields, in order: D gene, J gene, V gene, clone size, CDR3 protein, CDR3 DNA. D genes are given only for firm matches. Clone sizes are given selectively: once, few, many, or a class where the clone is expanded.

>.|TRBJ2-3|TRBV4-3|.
CASSQSWQSTDTQYF
TGCGCCAGCAGCCAGTCGTGGCAGAGCACAGATACGCAGTATTTT
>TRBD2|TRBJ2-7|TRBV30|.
CAWSVVTGGYEQYF
TGTGCCTGGAGTGTTGTGACGGGAGGCTACGAGCAGTACTTC
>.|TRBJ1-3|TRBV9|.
CASSVGWTNSGNTIYF
TGTGCCAGCAGCGTAGGCTGGACAAACTCTGGAAACACCATATATTTT
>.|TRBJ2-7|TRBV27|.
CASSLGRSYEQYF
TGTGCCAGCAGTTTAGGTCGGAGCTACGAGCAGTACTTC
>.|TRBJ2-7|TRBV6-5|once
CASSYSFNEQYF
TGTGCCAGCAGTTACTCGTTCAACGAGCAGTACTTC
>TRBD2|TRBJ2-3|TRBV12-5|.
CASGLGLAGADTQYF
TGTGCTAGTGGTTTGGGACTAGCGGGAGCAGATACGCAGTATTTT
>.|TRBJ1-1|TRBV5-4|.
CASSSQYRVSEAFF
TGTGCCAGCAGCTCCCAATACAGGGTTTCTGAAGCTTTCTTT
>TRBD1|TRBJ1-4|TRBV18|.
CASSPDRDDEKLFF
TGTGCCAGCTCACCGGACAGGGACGATGAAAAACTGTTTTTT
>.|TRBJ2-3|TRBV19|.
CATTNRESLTDTQYF
TGTGCCACTACGAACAGGGAAAGTCTCACAGATACGCAGTATTTT
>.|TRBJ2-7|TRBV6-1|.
CASSAHREREYEQYF
TGTGCCAGCAGTGCCCACCGGGAGCGAGAATACGAGCAGTACTTC
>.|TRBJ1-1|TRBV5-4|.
CASSLGRPEYTEAFF
TGTGCCAGCAGCTTGGGACGCCCGGAGTACACTGAAGCTTTCTTT
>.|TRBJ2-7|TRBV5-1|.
CASSLRQSYEQYF
TGCGCCAGCAGCTTGAGACAGTCCTACGAGCAGTACTTC
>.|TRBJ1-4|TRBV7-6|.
CASSLGTATNEKLFF
TGTGCCAGCAGCTTAGGAACTGCAACTAATGAAAAACTGTTTTTT
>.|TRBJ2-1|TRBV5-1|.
CASSLGGPYNEQFF
TGCGCCAGCAGCTTGGGGGGCCCGTACAATGAGCAGTTCTTC
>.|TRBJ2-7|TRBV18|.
CASSPKGRGYEQYF
TGTGCCAGCTCACCAAAGGGCAGGGGCTACGAGCAGTACTTC
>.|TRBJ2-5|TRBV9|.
CASSVEGRVNQETQYF
TGTGCCAGCAGCGTAGAAGGCAGGGTAAATCAAGAGACCCAGTACTTC
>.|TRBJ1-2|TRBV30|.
CAWADYGYTF
TGTGCCTGGGCGGACTATGGCTACACCTTC
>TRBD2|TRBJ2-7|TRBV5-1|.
CASSPRKTSGKDYEQYF
TGCGCCAGCAGCCCGCGAAAGACTAGCGGGAAAGACTACGAGCAGTACTTC
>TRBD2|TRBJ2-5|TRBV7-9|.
CASSQQREGPLETQYF
TGTGCCAGCAGCCAACAGCGGGAGGGCCCCTTAGAGACCCAGTACTTC
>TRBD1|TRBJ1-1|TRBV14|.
CASSLRQGRTEAFF
TGTGCCAGCAGCCTACGACAGGGGAGGACTGAAGCTTTCTTT
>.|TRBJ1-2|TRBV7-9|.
CASSLARGADGYTF
TGTGCCAGCAGCTTAGCCCGGGGGGCGGACGGCTACACCTTC
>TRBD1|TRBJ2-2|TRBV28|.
CASRTGVWPGELFF
TGTGCCAGCAGGACAGGGGTTTGGCCCGGGGAGCTGTTTTTT